The clone carrying this TCR beta chain was detected many times. Antigen: not known. The source of the sample is a study of breast tumors, draining lymph nodes, adjacent tissues. Whole-study findings and limits: The data were judged consistent with most tumor T cells coming from lymph node and expanding in tumor. Compared with basal-like, luminal-like tumors shared significantly more repertoire with nontumor tissue. That most tumor T cells come from lymph nodes remained unproven.

Each CDR3 protein gets one entry after TCRdb re-called the multiplex PCR reads with MiXCR. This table has some 170,000 distinct CDR3 sequences, more than 25% appearing once. Axillary draining lymph nodes of breast cancer patients supplied the node samples. This CDR3 is built from 14 residues. Germline CDR1 SGHTA, CDR2 FQGTGA. The ends were cut back, 5 bases at V and 3 bases at J, with 11 bases in the middle. The specimen was axillary lymph node tissue. This TCR was sampled from a female donor with breast cancer. Some clones in this sample may be carry-over from other donors' samples. The chain carries TRBV7-3 and TRBJ2-1; D is uncertain. In DNA form, the CDR3 reads TGTGCCAGCAGCCTCACCGCCGGCTACAATGAGCAGTTCTTC. Protein product: CASSLTAGYNEQFF.